This T cell receptor (beta chain) came from a study of cytomegalovirus exposure and HLA in healthy donors. On this clone: Antigen specificity is unknown.

PCR primers comprised 60 Vbeta and 13 Jbeta primers. Some clones are missing from TCRdb's copy, which holds only in-frame ones; the method was immunoSEQ multiplex PCR. The table has about 190,000 clones, about 69% seen once. V lost 2 bases and J lost 0, with 17 bases in between. Per germline, CDR1 GTSNPN and CDR2 SVGIG (reference sequence). The CDR3 covers 17 residues. Points from the study as a whole: A later analysis reportedly found fewer N-insertions in an Asian-associated ancestry cluster than the roughly 670-donor mean.

This TCR was sampled from a young man in good health and CMV-seropositive. V gene TRBV30 combines with J gene TRBJ1-3; D unresolved. Material for sequencing was PBMCs. The CDR3 reads CAWSPGAGGFSGNTIYF. In nucleotides, the CDR3 is TGTGCCTGGAGTCCCGGAGCAGGCGGGTTCTCTGGAAACACCATATATTTT.